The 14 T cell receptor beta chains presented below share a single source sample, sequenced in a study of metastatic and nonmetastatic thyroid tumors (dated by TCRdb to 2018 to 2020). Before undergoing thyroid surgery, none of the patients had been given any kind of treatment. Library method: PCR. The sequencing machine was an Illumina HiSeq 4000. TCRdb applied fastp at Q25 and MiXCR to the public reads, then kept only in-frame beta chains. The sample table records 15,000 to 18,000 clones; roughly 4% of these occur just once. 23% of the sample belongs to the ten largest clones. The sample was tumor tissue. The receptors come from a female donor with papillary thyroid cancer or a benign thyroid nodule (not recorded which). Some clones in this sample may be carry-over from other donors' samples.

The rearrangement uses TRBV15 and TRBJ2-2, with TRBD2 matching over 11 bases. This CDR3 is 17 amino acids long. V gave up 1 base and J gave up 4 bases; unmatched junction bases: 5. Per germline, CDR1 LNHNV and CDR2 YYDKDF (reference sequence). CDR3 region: CATSRGALAGGTGELFF. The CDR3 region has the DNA TGTGCCACCAGCAGAGGGGCCCTAGCGGGAGGCACCGGGGAGCTGTTTTTT.

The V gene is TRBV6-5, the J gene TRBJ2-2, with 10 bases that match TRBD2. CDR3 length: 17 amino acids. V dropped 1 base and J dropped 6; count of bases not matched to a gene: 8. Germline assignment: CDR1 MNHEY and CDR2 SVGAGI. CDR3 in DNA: TGTGCCAGCAGTTACTTTCCGGCCAGCGGGAGGGCCGGGGAGCTGTTTTTT. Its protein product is CASSYFPASGRAGELFF.

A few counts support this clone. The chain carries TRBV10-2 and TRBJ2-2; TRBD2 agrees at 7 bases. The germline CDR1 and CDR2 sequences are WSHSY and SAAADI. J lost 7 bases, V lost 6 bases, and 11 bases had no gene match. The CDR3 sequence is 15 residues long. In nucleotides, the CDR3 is TGCGCCAGCAGGGGGACTACCCTCAGCGACGGGGAGCTGTTTTTT. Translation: CASRGTTLSDGELFF.

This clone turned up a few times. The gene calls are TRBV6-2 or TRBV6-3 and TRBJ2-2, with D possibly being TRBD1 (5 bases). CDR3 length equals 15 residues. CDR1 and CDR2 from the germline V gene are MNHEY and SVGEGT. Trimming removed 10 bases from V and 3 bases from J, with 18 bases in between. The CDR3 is CATTPSGMDTGELFF. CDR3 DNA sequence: TGTGCCACCACACCTTCAGGGATGGACACCGGGGAGCTGTTTTTT.

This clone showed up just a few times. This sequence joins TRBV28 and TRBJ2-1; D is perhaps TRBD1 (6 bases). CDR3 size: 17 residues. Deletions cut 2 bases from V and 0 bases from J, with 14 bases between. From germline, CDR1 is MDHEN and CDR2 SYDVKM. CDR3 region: CASSLIPDSSSYNEQFF. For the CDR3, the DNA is TGTGCCAGCAGTTTAATACCGGACAGCAGCTCCTACAATGAGCAGTTCTTC. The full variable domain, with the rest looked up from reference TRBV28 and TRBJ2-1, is DVKVTQSSRYLVKRTGEKVFLECVQDMDHENMFWYRQDPGLGLRLIYFSYDVKMKEKGDIPEGYSVSREKKERFSLILESASTNQTSMYLCASSLIPDSSSYNEQFFGPGTRLTVL.

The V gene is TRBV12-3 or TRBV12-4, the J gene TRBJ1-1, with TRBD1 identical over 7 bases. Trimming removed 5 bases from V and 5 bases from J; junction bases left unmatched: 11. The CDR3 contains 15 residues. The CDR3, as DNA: TGTGCCAGCAGTCCCTGGACAGTCAGGGGGACTGAAGCTTTCTTT. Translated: CASSPWTVRGTEAFF.

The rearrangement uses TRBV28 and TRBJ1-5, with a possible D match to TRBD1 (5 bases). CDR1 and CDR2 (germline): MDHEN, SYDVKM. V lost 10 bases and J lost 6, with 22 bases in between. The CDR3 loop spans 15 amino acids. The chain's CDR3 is CATTRLSGGSQPQHF. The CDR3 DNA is TGTGCCACCACGAGACTCTCGGGGGGTAGTCAGCCCCAGCATTTT.

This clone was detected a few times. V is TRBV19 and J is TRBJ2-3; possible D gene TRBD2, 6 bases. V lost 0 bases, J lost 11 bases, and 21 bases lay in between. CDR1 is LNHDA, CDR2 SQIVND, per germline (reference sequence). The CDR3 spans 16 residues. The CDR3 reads CASSIDPGTGVIGQYF. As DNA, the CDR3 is TGTGCCAGTAGTATAGACCCCGGGACTGGGGTGATTGGGCAGTATTTT.

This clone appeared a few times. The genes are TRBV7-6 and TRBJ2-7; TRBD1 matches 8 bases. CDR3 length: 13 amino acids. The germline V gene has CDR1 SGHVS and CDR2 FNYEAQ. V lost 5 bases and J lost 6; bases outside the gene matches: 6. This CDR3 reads CASSLDRGGEQYF. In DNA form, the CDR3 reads TGTGCCAGCAGCCTCGACAGGGGTGGCGAGCAGTACTTC.

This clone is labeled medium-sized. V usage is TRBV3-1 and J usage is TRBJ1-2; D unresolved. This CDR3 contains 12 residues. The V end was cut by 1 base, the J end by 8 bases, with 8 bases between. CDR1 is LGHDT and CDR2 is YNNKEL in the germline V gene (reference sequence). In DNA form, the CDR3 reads TGTGCCAGCAGCCAAGTAACGCAGGGCTACACCTTC. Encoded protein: CASSQVTQGYTF. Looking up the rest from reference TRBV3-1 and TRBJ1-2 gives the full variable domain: DTAVSQTPKYLVTQMGNDKSIKCEQNLGHDTMYWYKQDSKKFLKIMFSYNNKELIINETVPNRFSPKSPDKAHLNLHINSLELGDSAVYFCASSQVTQGYTFGSGTRLTVV.

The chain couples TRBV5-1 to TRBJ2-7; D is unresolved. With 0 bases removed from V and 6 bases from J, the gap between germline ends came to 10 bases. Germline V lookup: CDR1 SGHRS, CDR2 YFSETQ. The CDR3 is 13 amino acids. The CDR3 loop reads CASSLDSVVEQYF. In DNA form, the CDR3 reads TGCGCCAGCAGCTTGGACTCGGTTGTCGAGCAGTACTTC.

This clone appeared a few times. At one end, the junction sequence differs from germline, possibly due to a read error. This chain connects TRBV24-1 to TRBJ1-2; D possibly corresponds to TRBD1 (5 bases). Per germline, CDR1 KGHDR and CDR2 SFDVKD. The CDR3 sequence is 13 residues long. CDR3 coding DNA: TGTGCCACCAGCTCAGGGATGACGAGTGGCTACACCTTT. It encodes CATSSGMTSGYTF.

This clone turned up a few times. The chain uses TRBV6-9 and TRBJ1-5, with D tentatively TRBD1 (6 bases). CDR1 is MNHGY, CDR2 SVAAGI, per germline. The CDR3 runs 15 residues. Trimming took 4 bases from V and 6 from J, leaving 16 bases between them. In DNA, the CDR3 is TGTGCCAGCAGTTCGACTACAGGAGGGGGTCAGCCCCAGCATTTT. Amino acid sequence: CASSSTTGGGQPQHF.

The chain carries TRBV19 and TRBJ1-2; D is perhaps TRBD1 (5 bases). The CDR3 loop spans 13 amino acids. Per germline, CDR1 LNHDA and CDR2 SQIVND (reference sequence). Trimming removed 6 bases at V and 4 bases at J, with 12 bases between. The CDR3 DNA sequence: TGTGCCAGTAGGGGGACCGACTCCTATGGCTACACCTTC. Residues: CASRGTDSYGYTF.